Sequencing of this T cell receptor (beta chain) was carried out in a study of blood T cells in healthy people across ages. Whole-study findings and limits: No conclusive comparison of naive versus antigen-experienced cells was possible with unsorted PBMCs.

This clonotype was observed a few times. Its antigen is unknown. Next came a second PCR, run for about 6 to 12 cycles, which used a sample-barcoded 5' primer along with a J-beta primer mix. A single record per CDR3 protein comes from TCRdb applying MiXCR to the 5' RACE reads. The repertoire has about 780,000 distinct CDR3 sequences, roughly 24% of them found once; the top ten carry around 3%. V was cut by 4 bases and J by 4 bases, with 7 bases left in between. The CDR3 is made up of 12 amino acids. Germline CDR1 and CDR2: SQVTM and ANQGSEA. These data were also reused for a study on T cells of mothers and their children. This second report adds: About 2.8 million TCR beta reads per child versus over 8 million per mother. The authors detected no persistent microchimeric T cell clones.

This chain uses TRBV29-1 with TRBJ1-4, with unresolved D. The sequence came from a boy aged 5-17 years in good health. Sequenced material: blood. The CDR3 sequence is CSVAQDNEKLFF. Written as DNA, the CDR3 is TGCAGCGTTGCCCAGGATAATGAAAAACTGTTTTTT.